A single T cell receptor (beta chain) is shown here with its context. Its specificity is unknown. The source of the sample is a study of OX40 agonist ivuxolimab in advanced cancers. Study-wide results and caveats: Antigen specificity remained undetermined for the expanded peripheral T cells.

Measured with immunoSEQ multiplex PCR; TCRdb has only the in-frame clones, and not every one. The table includes tens of thousands of clones, 80% to 90% detected once. CDR3 size: 13 residues. With 3 bases clipped from V and 11 bases from J, the junction kept 9 bases outside the gene matches. CDR1 and CDR2 from the germline V gene are LNHDA and SQIVND (reference sequence). This clonotype was obtained from an adult with an advanced solid tumor such as melanoma, head and neck, liver or kidney cancer. J is TRBJ1-1 and V is TRBV19; 7 positions agree with TRBD1. Specimen: CD4+ or CD8+ T cells sorted from blood, collected in a trial of the OX40 agonist ivuxolimab. CDR3 nucleotide sequence: TGTGCCAGTAGTATCGCCCGACAGGGTATGGCTTTCTTT. Its translation: CASSIARQGMAFF.